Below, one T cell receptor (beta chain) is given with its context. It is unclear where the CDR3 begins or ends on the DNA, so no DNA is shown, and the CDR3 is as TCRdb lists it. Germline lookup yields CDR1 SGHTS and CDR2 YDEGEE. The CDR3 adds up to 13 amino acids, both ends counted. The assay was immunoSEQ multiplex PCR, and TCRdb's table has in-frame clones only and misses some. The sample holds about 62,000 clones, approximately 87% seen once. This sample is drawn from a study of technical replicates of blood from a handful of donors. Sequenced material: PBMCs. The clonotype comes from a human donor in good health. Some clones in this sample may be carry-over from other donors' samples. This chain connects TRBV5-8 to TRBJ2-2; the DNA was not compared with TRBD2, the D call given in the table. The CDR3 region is CASSLLPSGSCFF.